The source of this T cell receptor beta chain is a study of neurological immune-mediated disorders (dated by TCRdb to between 2017 and 2020). Study-wide context: Among the approximately 35 multiple sclerosis patients, 31 had relapsing-remitting MS and 3 had secondary progressive MS. Peripheral blood TCR-beta repertoires from patients with HTLV-I-associated myelopathy (HAM/TSP), patients with multiple sclerosis, and healthy controls were compared in the study using UMI-based sequencing. Alongside PBMC samples, the set of some 100 TCR-beta libraries contained longitudinal samples, technical triplicates, and paired CD4+ and CD8+ T-cell subsets that had been sorted. Of the roughly 68 subjects in the cohort, roughly 14 were HAM/TSP patients, approximately 35 were multiple sclerosis patients, and 20 were healthy controls. Study-level results and caveats: No identical CDR3 amino acid sequences were shared among expanded clones across subjects, suggesting private TCR-beta repertoires in all groups. In a phylogenetic analysis, the repertoires of 18 out of 34 MS patients fell into a single cluster of related CDR3 sequences, pointing to a possible signature at the repertoire level. The MS cluster was not associated with any clinical or MRI features, and the authors stated that larger cohorts are needed. TCR clonal expansion was highest in HAM/TSP patients and lowest in MS patients, with MS patients falling below even healthy controls.

Ten or more counts support this clonotype. Its antigen remains undetermined. The sample holds no much larger clone one base away, and base qualities are not on file. Trimming costs V 2 bases and J 0 bases, and their ends lie 7 bases apart. The CDR3 has 14 amino acids, counting the end cysteine and phenylalanine. Only the CDR3 region is kept as DNA, spanning 42 bases read in frame from base 1. Sequences SEHNR (CDR1) and FQNEAQ (CDR2) are obtained from the germline V gene (reference sequence). For unsorted PBMC libraries, 2 million PBMCs were used after storage in RNAlater at -80 degrees C until RNA extraction. The multiple sclerosis patients were enrolled in a US clinical protocol that evaluated disease progression with magnetic resonance imaging. PBMCs were separated from peripheral blood using Ficoll-Hypaque density gradient centrifugation and then cryopreserved in liquid nitrogen. cDNA was synthesized by template-switch 5'RACE using a primer carrying a 10-nucleotide random unique molecular identifier by which each TCR transcript was tagged. Each sequencing run produced over 170 million TCR-beta sequences covering 15-18 subjects. The RNeasy kit was used for extraction of total RNA. Using the KAPA Real-time Library Amplification kit, TCR-beta VDJ regions were amplified with primers for the TCR constant region and the 5'RACE anchor. A first PCR added sample indexes and Illumina adaptors, after which a second PCR increased the library yield. The roughly 650 bp TCR product was size-selected on a 2% E-gel SizeSelection system after Ampure bead purification. Before pooling, library quality was assessed on a Bioanalyzer, concentration was determined with Qubit, and library quantification was performed with the Kapa Library Quantification kit. An Illumina HiSeq 2500 was used to sequence the libraries paired-end at 2 x 150 bp. To increase sequence diversity, roughly 24-30% phiX was spiked into each library pool. Per the source publication's procedure: Quality-filtered reads were processed with the UMI-based MiGEC pipeline, and over 85% of raw TCR sequences were removed by the MiGEC pipeline during error correction. IMGT germline references were used for aligning VDJ genes, and each clonotype was defined as a unique CDR3 amino acid sequence together with its V-J genes. Clonal expansion, Shannon diversity and CDR3 relatedness (CalcPairwiseDistances, ClusterSamples) were evaluated with VDJtools, and phylogenetic trees were built with CLCbio workbench. Expanded clones were defined as having at least 8 unique UMIs, based on coefficient-of-variation modelling across technical triplicates. The public reads were reanalyzed by TCRdb: fastp trimming at Q25, MiXCR alignment, in-frame beta chains only. One record per CDR3 amino acid sequence lists the most common genes and DNA. TCRdb, not the authors, supplied the V and J calls. Counted in this sample were tens of thousands of distinct CDR3 sequences; 2.6% of them appeared once. Roughly 1.2% of the sample lies in the top ten.

The chain links TRBV7-9 with TRBJ1-1; there is no confident call for the D gene. This TCR came from a woman in her thirties with multiple sclerosis. Specimen: PBMCs. The bases are TGTGCCAGCAGCTTAATGGGGATGAACACTGAAGCTTTCTTT. Its translation is CASSLMGMNTEAFF.